This T cell receptor beta chain was captured by sequencing in a study of T cells after yellow fever vaccination. Regarding the study as a whole: Post-booster repertoires contained most primary-vaccination clones again (96% CD4, roughly 90% CD8).

This clonotype has just a few counts. The antigen is unknown. Universal primer sites and UMIs were introduced during 5'RACE template-switching synthesis of TCR cDNA. Each CDR3 protein is one row after TCRdb ran MiXCR on the 5' RACE reads. This table has 200,000 to 250,000 distinct CDR3 sequences, 6.9% appearing once. CDR1 and CDR2 (germline): LNHNV, YYDKDF (reference sequence). CDR3 length equals 16 residues. The V end was cut by 8 bases, the J end by 6 bases, with 22 bases between. The source is a young man who received the YFV17D yellow fever vaccine. This chain uses TRBV15 with TRBJ2-2, with D maybe TRBD1 (5 bases). The sequences come from CD4+ T cells sorted from PBMCs, collected 15 days after the yellow fever booster vaccination. CDR3 loop: CATSDSPPIFAGELFF. The CDR3 DNA is TGTGCCACCTCCGACAGCCCGCCGATTTTTGCCGGGGAGCTGTTTTTT.